This TCR beta chain emerged from a study of CD8 T cells in ankylosing spondylitis. Whole-study findings and limits: The clones that were linked to disease were reported to be significantly enriched in matched synovial fluid samples from ankylosing spondylitis patients. Ankylosing spondylitis blood appeared to be characterized by a TCR beta motif of fewer than ten highly homologous variants.

Trimming cost V 6 bases and J 8 bases, with 16 bases left between them. The CDR3 totals 13 residues. The germline V gene encodes CDR1 DFQATT and CDR2 SNEGSKA (reference sequence). Of note for this clonotype: No antigen is known for it.

MiXCR, run by TCRdb on the 5' RACE reads, gives a single entry per CDR3 protein. The sample contains fewer than 500,000 distinct CDR3 sequences, roughly a quarter of which appear only once. This TCR was sampled from a male donor with ankylosing spondylitis. Sample: blood, either unsorted or a sorted T cell fraction (not recorded which). The chain recombines TRBV20-1 with TRBJ1-4; maybe TRBD1 (5 bases). The CDR3, as DNA: TGCAGTGCCAACGGCGAGGGGAGAGAAAAACTGTTTTTT. Translating gives CSANGEGREKLFF.